This T cell receptor (beta chain) derives from a study of cytomegalovirus exposure and HLA in healthy donors. Study-level points and caveats: Apart from CMV serostatus, no immune exposure information was available.

Details on this clone: Its antigen remains unidentified.

With 2 bases removed from V and 3 bases from J, the gap between germline ends came to 7 bases. The CDR3 has 13 amino acids. Per the germline V gene, CDR1 is LGHNA and CDR2 is YSLEER. Use of 60 Vbeta and 13 Jbeta primers characterized the PCR. Clones were read by immunoSEQ multiplex PCR, and TCRdb kept only the in-frame ones, dropping some. The data contain 220,000 or so clones, approximately 70% of them singletons. The receptor was isolated from a woman in her 30s in good health and CMV-seronegative. Sequenced input: PBMCs. The chain recombines TRBV4-3 with TRBJ1-1; D is unresolved. CDR3 coding DNA: TGCGCCAGCAGCCAAAACGGTTACACTGAAGCTTTCTTT. It translates to CASSQNGYTEAFF.